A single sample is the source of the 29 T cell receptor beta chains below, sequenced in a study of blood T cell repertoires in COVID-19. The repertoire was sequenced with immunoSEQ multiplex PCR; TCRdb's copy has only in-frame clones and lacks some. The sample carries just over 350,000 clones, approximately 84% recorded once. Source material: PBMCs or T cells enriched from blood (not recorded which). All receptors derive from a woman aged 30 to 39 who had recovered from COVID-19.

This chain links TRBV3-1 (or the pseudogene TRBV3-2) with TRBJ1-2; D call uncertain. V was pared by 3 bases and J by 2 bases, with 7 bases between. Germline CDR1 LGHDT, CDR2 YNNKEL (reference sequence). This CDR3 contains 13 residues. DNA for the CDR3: TGTGCCAGCAGCCAGATGAGCAACTATGGCTACACCTTC. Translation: CASSQMSNYGYTF.

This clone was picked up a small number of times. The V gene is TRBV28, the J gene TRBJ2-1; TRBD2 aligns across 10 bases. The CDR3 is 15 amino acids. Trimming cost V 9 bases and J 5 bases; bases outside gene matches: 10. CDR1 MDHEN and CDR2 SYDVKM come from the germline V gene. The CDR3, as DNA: TGTGCCAGTTCCTTACAGCGGGAGGGAAACAATGAGCAGTTCTTC. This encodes CASSLQREGNNEQFF.

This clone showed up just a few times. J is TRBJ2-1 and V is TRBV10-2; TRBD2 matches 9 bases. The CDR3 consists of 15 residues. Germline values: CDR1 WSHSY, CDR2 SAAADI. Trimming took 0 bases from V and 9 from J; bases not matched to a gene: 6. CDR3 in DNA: TGCGCCAGCAGTGAGTCAGCGGGGGGCCGTGGTGAGCAGTTCTTC. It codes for CASSESAGGRGEQFF.

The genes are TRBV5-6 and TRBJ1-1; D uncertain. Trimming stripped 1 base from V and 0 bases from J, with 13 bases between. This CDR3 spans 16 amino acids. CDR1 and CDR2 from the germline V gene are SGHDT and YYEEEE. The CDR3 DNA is TGTGCCAGCAGCTTGTTCAGAGCGATCATGAACACTGAAGCTTTCTTT. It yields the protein CASSLFRAIMNTEAFF.

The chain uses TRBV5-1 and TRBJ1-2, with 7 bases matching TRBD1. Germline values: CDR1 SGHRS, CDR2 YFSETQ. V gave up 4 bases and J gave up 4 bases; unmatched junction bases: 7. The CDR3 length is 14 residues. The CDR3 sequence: CASSKTTGSYGYTF. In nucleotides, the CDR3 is TGCGCCAGCAGCAAAACGACAGGGTCCTATGGCTACACCTTC. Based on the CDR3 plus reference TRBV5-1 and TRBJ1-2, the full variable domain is KAGVTQTPRYLIKTRGQQVTLSCSPISGHRSVSWYQQTPGQGLQFLFEYFSETQRNKGNFPGRFSGRQFSNSRSEMNVSTLELGDSALYLCASSKTTGSYGYTFGSGTRLTVV.

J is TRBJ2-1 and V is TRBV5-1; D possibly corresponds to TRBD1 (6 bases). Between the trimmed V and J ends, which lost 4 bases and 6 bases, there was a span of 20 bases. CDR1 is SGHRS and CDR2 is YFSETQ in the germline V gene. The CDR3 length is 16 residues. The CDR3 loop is CASSDDSRGLGNEQFF. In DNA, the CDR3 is TGCGCCAGCAGCGACGATAGCAGGGGATTGGGCAATGAGCAGTTCTTC.

The CDR3 region is CASTGGGLTEAFF. The CDR3, as DNA: TGTGCCAGCACGGGCGGGGGACTCACTGAAGCTTTCTTT. The rearrangement uses TRBV28 and TRBJ1-1, with a tentative D call TRBD1 (5 bases). The germline CDR1 and CDR2 sequences are MDHEN and SYDVKM. Trimming pared 7 bases from V and 4 bases from J, leaving 13 bases between. The CDR3 contains 13 residues.

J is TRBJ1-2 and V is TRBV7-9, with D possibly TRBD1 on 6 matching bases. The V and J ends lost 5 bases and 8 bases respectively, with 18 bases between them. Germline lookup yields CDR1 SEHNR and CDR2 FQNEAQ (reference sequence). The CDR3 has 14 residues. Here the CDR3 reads CASSPVRTGYGYTF. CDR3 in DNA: TGTGCCAGCAGCCCCGTCCGAACAGGGTACGGCTACACCTTC.

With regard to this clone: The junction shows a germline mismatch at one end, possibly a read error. For the CDR3, the DNA is TGTGCTAGCAGTCCAAGGACTAGCGGGAGGCACGAGCAGTACTTC. Its protein is CASSPRTSGRHEQYF. The chain joins TRBV7-7 to TRBJ2-7; 14 bases agree with TRBD2. Looked up from germline, CDR1 is SSHAT and CDR2 is FNYEAQ (reference sequence). The CDR3 is 15 amino acids.

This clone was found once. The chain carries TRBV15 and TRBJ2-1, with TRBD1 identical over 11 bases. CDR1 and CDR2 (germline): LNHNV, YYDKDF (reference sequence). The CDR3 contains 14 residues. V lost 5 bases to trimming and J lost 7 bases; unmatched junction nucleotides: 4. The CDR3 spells CATSPGTGGNEQFF. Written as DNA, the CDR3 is TGTGCCACCAGCCCCGGGACAGGGGGAAATGAGCAGTTCTTC.

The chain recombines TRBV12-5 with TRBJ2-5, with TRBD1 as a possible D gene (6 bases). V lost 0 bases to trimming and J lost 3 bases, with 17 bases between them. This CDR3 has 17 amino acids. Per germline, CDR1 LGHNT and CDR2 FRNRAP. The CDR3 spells CASGLVGENRAEETQYF. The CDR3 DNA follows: TGTGCTAGTGGTTTGGTAGGCGAAAACAGGGCGGAAGAGACCCAGTACTTC.

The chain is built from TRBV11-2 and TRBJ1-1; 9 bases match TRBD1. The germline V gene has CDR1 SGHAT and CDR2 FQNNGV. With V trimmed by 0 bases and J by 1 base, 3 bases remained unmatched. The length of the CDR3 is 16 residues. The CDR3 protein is CASSLDPGQGNTEAFF. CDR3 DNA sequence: TGTGCCAGCAGCTTAGACCCGGGACAGGGGAACACTGAAGCTTTCTTT.

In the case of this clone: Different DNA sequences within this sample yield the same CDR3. Here the CDR3 DNA reads TGTGCCAGCAGTGCCAGTGGTGGCACAGATACGCAGTATTTT. Translating it yields CASSASGGTDTQYF. The rearrangement joins TRBV6-4 to TRBJ2-3; no clear D gene. Germline V gene data show CDR1 as MRHNA and CDR2 as SNTAGT. The CDR3 spans 14 residues. V lost 4 bases to trimming and J lost 1 base, with 9 bases between them.

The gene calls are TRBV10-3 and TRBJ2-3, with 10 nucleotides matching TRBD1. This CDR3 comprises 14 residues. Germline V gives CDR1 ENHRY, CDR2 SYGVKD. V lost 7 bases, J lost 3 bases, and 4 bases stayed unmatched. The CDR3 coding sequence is TGTGCCATCAAACCGGGACAGGGGACAGATACGCAGTATTTT. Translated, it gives CAIKPGQGTDTQYF.

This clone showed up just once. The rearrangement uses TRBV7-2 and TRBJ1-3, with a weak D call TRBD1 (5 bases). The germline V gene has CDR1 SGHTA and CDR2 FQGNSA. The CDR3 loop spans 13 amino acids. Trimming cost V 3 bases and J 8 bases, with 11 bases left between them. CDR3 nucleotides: TGTGCCAGCAGCTTTTCCAGGGCAGACACCATATATTTT. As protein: CASSFSRADTIYF.

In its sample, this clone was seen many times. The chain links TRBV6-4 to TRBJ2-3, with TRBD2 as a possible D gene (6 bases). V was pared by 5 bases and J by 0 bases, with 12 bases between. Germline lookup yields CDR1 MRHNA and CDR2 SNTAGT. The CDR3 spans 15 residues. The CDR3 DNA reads TGTGCCAGCAGTAACACGCGGGATAGCACAGATACGCAGTATTTT. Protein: CASSNTRDSTDTQYF.

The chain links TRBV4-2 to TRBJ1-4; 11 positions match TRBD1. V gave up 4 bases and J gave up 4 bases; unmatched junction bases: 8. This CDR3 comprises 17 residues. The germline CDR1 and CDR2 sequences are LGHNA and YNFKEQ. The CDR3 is CASSPRTGGGGNEKLFF. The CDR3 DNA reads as TGTGCCAGCAGCCCAAGGACAGGGGGCGGGGGTAATGAAAAACTGTTTTTT.

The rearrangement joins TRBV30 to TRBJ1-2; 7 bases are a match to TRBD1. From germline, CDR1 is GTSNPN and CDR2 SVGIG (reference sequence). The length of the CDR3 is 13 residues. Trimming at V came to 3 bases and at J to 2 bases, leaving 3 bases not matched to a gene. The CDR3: CAWRATGNYGYTF. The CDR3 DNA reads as TGTGCCTGGAGGGCGACAGGGAACTATGGCTACACCTTC.

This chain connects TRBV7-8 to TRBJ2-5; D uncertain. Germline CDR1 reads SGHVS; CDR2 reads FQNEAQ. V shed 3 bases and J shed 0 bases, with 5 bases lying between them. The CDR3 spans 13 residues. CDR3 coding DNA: TGTGCCAGCAGCTTCACAGACCAAGAGACCCAGTACTTC. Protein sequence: CASSFTDQETQYF.

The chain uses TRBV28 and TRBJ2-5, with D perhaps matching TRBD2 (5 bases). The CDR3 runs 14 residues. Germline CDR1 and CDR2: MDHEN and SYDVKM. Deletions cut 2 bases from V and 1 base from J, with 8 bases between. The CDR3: CASSLVRGQETQYF. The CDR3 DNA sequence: TGTGCCAGCAGTTTAGTTCGGGGCCAAGAGACCCAGTACTTC.

The CDR3 nucleotides are TGTGCCAGCAGCGTAGATGGGACAGCTGGAAACACCATATATTTT. Protein: CASSVDGTAGNTIYF. The chain couples TRBV9 to TRBJ1-3; 7 positions match TRBD1. Germline values: CDR1 SGDLS, CDR2 YYNGEE. The ends lost 0 bases at V and 2 bases at J; junction bases unmatched: 2. The CDR3 covers 15 residues.

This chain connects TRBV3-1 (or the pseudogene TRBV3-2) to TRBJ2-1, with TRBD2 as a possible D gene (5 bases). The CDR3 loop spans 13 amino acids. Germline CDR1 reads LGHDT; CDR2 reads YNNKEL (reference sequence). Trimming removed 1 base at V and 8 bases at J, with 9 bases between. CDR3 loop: CASSQAEGHEQFF. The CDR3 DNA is TGTGCCAGCAGCCAAGCTGAGGGCCATGAGCAGTTCTTC.

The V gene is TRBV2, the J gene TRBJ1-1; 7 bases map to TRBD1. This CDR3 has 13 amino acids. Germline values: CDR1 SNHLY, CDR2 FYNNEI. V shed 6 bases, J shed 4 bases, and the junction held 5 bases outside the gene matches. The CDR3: CASRIGDSTEAFF. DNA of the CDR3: TGTGCCAGCAGAATCGGGGACAGCACTGAAGCTTTCTTT. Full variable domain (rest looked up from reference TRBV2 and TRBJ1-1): EPEVTQTPSHQVTQMGQEVILRCVPISNHLYFYWYRQILGQKVEFLVSFYNNEISEKSEIFDDQFSVERPDGSNFTLKIRSTKLEDSAMYFCASRIGDSTEAFFGQGTRLTVV.

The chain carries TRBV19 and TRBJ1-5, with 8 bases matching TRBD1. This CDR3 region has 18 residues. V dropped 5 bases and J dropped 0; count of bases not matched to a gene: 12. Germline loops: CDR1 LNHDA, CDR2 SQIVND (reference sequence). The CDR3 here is CASSPPGGQVYSNQPQHF. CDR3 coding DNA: TGTGCCAGTAGTCCTCCCGGGGGACAGGTCTATAGCAATCAGCCCCAGCATTTT.

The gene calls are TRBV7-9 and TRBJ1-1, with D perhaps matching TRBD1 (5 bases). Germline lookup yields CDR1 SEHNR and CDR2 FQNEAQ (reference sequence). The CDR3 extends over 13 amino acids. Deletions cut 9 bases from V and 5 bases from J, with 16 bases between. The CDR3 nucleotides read TGTGCCAGTGGGAGGGAAGAGGGGACTGAAGCTTTCTTT. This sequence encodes CASGREEGTEAFF.

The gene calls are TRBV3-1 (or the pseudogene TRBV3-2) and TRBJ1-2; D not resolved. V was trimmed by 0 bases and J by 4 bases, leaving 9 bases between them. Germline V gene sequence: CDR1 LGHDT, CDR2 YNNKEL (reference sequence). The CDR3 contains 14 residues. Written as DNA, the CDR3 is TGTGCCAGCAGCCAAGAAGCACAGCCCTATGGCTACACCTTC. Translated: CASSQEAQPYGYTF.

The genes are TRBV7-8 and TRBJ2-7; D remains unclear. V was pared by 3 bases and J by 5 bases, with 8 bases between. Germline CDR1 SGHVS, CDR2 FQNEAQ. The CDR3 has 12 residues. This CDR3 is CASSFPFDEQYF. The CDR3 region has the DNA TGTGCCAGCAGCTTCCCGTTTGACGAGCAGTACTTC.

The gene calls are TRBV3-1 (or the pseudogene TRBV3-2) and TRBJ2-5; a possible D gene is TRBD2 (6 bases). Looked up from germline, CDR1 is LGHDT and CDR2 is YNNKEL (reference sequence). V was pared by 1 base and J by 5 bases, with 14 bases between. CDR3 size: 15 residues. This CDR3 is CASSQARGKWETQYF. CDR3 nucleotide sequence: TGTGCCAGCAGCCAAGCTCGCGGGAAGTGGGAGACCCAGTACTTC.

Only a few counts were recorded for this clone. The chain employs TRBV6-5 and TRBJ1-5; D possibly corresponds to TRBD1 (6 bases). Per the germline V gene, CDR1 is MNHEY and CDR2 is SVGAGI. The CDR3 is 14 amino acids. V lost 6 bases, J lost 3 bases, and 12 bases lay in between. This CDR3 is CASSPRQANQPQHF. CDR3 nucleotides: TGTGCCAGCAGCCCCAGACAGGCCAATCAGCCCCAGCATTTT.